This T cell receptor beta chain derives from a study of blood T cells in healthy people across ages. Overall study findings and caveats: There was a strong correlation between TCR beta diversity and naive T cell percentage.

The CDR3 is 13 residues long. Trimming at V came to 5 bases and at J to 4 bases, leaving 7 bases not matched to a gene. The germline V gene has CDR1 DFQATT and CDR2 SNEGSKA (reference sequence). In regard to this clonotype: The antigen is unknown.

A second PCR of 7 to 11 cycles used a sample-barcoded 5' primer and a J-beta primer mix. TCRdb processed the 5' RACE reads anew with MiXCR; each CDR3 protein has one entry. Of 1 million or so distinct CDR3 sequences in the sample, more than 35% are singletons; the top ten hold approximately 19%. The origin of this receptor is a woman in her sixties in good health. This chain links TRBV20-1 with TRBJ1-2; 7 positions match TRBD1. Sequencing was done on a sample of blood. The CDR3 region has the DNA TGCAGTGCTGCGACAGGGAGTCGCTATGGCTACACCTTC. Its translation: CSAATGSRYGYTF.